The text below deals with one TCR beta chain. Its antigen is undetermined. The entry originates in a study of cytomegalovirus exposure and HLA in healthy donors. This CDR3 has 13 amino acids. V lost 8 bases and J lost 3; bases outside the gene matches: 5. Germline V gene sequence: CDR1 SGHAT, CDR2 FQNNGV. Both 60 Vbeta primers and 13 Jbeta primers went into the PCR. Libraries were prepared by immunoSEQ multiplex PCR; TCRdb keeps only in-frame clonotypes and omits some of them. The data contain around 120,000 clones, approximately 80% of them singletons. Notes on the study in general: Among CMV-associated TCR beta chains, most appeared HLA-restricted in a later analysis. CMV serostatus alone was available as immune exposure information.

Sequencing was performed on PBMCs. This sequence joins TRBV11-2 and TRBJ2-7; the match to TRBD1 covers 9 bases. The TCR originated in a female donor in good health and CMV-seropositive. CDR3: CASDLGQGYEQYF. CDR3 nucleotides: TGTGCCAGCGACTTGGGACAGGGCTACGAGCAGTACTTC.